The clone carrying this T cell receptor beta chain was counted between two and nine times. Its target is unknown. CDR3 length: 17 residues. Trimming shortened V by 3 bases and J by 4 bases, and 19 bases separated the two germline ends. The germline gives CDR1 PRHDT, CDR2 FYEKMQ (reference sequence). Assay: immunoSEQ multiplex PCR; the TCRdb copy retains only in-frame clones and omits some. Here the sample spans some 70,000 clones, 80% being singletons. This entry belongs to a study of T cell responses to AZD1222 COVID-19 vaccine. Whole-study results and caveats: Along spike, vaccine-associated CD4 TCRs were found throughout, with dominance at 160-218 and 743-854. Only after the peak T cell response were repertoires sampled. Spike-specific TCR depth and breadth grew after two AZD1222 doses.

The origin of this receptor is an adult who received the AZD1222 COVID-19 vaccine. J is TRBJ1-5 and V is TRBV13; a possible D gene is TRBD1 (5 bases). The material was peripheral blood, obtained 28 days after the second AZD1222 dose. In DNA, the CDR3 is TGTGCCAGCAGCTTCGACGAGGTGAAGGGGTCTAATCAGCCCCAGCATTTT. This translates into CASSFDEVKGSNQPQHF.